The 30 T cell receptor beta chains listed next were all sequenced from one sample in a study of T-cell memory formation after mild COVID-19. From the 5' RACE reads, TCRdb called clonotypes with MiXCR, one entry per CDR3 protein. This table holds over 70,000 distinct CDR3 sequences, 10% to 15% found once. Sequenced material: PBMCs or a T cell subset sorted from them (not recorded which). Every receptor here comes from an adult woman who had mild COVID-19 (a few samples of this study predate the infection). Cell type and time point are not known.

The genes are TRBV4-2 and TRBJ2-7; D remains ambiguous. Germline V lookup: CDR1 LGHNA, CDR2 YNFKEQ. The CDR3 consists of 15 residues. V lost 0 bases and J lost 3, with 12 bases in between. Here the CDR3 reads CASSQDRRTIYEQYF. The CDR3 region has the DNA TGTGCCAGCAGCCAAGATCGGCGGACCATCTACGAGCAGTACTTC.

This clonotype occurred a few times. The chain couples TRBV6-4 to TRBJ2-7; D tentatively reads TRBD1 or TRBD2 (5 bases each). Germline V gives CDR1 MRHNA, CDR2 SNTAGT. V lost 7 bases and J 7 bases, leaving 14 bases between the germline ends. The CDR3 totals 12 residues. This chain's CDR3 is CASNRDQPEQYF. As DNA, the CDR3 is TGTGCCAGCAATCGGGACCAGCCTGAGCAGTACTTC.

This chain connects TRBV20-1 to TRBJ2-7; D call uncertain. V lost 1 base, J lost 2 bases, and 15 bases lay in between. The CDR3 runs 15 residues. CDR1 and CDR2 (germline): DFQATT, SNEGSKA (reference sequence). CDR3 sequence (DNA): TGCAGTGCTAGAGGGGAAAGGCAGTTAACCTACGAGCAGTACTTC. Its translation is CSARGERQLTYEQYF.

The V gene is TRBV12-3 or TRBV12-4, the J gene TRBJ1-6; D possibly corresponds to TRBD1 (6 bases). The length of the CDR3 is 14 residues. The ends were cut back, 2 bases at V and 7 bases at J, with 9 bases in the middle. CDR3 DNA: TGTGCCAGCAGTTTACAGGGGTCCAATTCACCCCTCCACTTT. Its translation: CASSLQGSNSPLHF.

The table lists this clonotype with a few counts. The CDR3 reads CASSLPSHHEQYF. For the CDR3, the DNA is TGTGCCAGCAGCCTACCTAGCCACCACGAGCAGTACTTC. The chain is built from TRBV7-9 and TRBJ2-7; tentatively, D is TRBD2 (5 bases). Germline V lookup: CDR1 SEHNR, CDR2 FQNEAQ (reference sequence). Trimming cost V 5 bases and J 5 bases, with 13 bases left between them. This CDR3 is built from 13 residues.

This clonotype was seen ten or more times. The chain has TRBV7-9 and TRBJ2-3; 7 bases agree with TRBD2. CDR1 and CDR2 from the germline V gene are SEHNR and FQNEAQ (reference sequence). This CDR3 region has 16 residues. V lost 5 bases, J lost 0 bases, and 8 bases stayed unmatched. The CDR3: CASSPRGGDSTDTQYF. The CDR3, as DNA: TGTGCCAGCAGCCCCCGGGGAGGGGATAGCACAGATACGCAGTATTTT.

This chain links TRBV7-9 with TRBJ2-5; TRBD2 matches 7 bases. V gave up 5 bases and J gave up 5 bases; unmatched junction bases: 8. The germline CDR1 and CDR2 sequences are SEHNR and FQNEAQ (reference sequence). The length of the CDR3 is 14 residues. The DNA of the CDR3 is TGTGCCAGCAGCCCCACCGCGGGAGTGGAGACCCAGTACTTC. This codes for CASSPTAGVETQYF.

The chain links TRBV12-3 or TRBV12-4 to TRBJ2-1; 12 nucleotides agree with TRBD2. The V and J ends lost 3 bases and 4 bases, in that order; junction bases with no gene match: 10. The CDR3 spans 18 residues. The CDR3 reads CASSFRVPSGRAYNEQFF. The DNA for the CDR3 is TGTGCCAGCAGTTTTCGGGTCCCTAGCGGGAGGGCATACAATGAGCAGTTCTTC.

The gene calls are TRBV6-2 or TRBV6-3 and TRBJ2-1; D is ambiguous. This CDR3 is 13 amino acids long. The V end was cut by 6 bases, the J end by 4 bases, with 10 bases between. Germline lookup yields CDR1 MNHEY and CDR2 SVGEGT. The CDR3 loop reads CASSPPYYNEQFF. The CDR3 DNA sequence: TGTGCCAGCAGCCCTCCTTATTACAATGAGCAGTTCTTC.

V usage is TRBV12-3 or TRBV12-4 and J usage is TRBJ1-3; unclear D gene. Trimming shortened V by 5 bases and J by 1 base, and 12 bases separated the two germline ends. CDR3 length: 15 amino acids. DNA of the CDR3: TGTGCCAGCAGTCGCCCGCCCGCATCTGGAAACACCATATATTTT. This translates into CASSRPPASGNTIYF.

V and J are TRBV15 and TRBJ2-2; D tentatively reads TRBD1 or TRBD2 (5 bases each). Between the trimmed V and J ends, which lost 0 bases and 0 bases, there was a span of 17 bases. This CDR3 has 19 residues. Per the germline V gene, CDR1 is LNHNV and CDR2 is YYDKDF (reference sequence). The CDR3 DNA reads TGTGCCACCAGCAGAGATCTCTTTGAGTGGGGGTCGAACACCGGGGAGCTGTTTTTT. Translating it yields CATSRDLFEWGSNTGELFF.

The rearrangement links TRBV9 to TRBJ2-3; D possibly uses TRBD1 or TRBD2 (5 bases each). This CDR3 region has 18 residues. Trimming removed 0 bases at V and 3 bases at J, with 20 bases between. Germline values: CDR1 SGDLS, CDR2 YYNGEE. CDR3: CASSVVGTLSLPTDTQYF. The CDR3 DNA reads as TGTGCCAGCAGCGTAGTCGGGACCCTGTCGCTCCCAACAGATACGCAGTATTTT.

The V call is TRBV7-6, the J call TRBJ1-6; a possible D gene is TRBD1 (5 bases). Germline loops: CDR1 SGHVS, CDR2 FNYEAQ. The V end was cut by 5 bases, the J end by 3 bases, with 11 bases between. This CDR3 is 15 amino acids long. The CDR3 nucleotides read TGTGCCAGCAGCCCCGGGGGGGACTATAATTCACCCCTCCACTTT. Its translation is CASSPGGDYNSPLHF.

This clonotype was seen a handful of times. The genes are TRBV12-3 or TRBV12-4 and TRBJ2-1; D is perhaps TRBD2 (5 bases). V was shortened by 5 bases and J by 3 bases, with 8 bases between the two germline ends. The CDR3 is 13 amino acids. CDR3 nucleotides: TGTGCCAGCAGTCATGGAGGCTACAATGAGCAGTTCTTC. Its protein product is CASSHGGYNEQFF.

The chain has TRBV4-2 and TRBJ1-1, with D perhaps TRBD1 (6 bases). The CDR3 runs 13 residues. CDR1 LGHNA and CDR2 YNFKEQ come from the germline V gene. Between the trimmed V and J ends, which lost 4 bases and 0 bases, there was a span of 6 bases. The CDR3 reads CASSRGLNTEAFF. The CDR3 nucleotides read TGTGCCAGCAGCCGGGGGCTGAACACTGAAGCTTTCTTT.

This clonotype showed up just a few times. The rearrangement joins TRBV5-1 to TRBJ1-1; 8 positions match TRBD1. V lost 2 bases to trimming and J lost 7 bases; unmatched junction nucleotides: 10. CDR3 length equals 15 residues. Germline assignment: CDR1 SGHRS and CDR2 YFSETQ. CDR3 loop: CASSFQGQAYREAFF. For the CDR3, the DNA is TGCGCCAGCAGCTTCCAGGGACAGGCCTATCGTGAAGCTTTCTTT.

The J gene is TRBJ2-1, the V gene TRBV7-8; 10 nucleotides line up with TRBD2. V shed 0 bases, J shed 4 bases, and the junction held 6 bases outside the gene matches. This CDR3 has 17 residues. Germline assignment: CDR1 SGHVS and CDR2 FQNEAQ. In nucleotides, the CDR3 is TGTGCCAGCAGCTTAGCAGCGGGGGGGTTGCTTTACAATGAGCAGTTCTTC. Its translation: CASSLAAGGLLYNEQFF.

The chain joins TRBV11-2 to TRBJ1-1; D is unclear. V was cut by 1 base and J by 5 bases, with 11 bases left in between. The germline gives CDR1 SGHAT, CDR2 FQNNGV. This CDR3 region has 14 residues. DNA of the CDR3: TGTGCCAGCAGCTTAGCCGGCCGCGGGACTGAAGCTTTCTTT. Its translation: CASSLAGRGTEAFF.

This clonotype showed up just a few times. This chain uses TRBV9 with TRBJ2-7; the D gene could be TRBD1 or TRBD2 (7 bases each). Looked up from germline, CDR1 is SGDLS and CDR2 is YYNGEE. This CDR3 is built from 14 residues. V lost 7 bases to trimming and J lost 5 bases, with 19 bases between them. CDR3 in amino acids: CASGPGGGPHEQYF. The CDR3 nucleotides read TGTGCCAGCGGACCAGGGGGGGGGCCCCACGAGCAGTACTTC.

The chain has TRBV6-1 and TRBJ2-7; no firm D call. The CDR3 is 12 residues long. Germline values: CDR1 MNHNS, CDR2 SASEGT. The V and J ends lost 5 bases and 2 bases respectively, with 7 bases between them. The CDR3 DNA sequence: TGTGCCAGCAGTAGAATACCCTACGAGCAGTACTTC. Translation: CASSRIPYEQYF.

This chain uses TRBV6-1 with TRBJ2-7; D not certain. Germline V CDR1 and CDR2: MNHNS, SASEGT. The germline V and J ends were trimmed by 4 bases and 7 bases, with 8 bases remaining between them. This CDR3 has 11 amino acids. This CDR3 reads CASSVAREQYF. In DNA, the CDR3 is TGTGCCAGCAGTGTTGCACGAGAGCAGTACTTC.

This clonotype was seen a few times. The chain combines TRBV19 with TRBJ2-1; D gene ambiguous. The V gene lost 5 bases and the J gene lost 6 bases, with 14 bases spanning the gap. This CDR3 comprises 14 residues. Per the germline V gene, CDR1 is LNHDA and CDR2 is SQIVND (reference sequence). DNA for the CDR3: TGTGCCAGTAGTTATGGGTCCCCTGTCAATGAGCAGTTCTTC. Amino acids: CASSYGSPVNEQFF.

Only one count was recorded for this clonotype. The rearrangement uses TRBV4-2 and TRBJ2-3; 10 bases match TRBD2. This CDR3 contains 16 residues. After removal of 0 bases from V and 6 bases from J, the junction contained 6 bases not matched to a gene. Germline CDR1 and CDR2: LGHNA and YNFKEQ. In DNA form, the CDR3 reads TGTGCCAGCAGCCAAGATATCCTAGCGGGGGCCGATACGCAGTATTTT. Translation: CASSQDILAGADTQYF.

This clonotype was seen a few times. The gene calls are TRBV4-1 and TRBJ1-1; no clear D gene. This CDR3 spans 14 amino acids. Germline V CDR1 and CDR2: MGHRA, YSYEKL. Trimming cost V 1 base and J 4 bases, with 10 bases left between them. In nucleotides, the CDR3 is TGCGCCAGCAGCCAAGGGACCGCCAGCACTGAAGCTTTCTTT. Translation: CASSQGTASTEAFF.

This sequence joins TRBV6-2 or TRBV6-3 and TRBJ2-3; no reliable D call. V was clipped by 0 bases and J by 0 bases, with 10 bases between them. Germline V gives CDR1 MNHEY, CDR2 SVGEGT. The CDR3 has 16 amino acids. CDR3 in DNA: TGTGCCAGCAGTTACTCGTGGTCAGAGAGCACAGATACGCAGTATTTT. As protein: CASSYSWSESTDTQYF.

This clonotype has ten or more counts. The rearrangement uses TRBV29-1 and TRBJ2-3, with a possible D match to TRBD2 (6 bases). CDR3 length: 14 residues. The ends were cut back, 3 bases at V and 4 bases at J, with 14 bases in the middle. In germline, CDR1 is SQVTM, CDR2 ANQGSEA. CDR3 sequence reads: CSVEDGGRPDTQYF. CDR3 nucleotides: TGCAGCGTTGAGGACGGGGGTCGCCCAGATACGCAGTATTTT.

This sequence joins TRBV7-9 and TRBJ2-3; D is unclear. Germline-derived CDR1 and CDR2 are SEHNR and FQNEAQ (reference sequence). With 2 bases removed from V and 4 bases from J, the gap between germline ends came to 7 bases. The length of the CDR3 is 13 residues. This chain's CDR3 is CASSLSTSDTQYF. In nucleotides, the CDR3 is TGTGCCAGCAGCTTATCCACCTCAGATACGCAGTATTTT. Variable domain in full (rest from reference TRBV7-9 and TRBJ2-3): DTGVSQNPRHKITKRGQNVTFRCDPISEHNRLYWYRQTLGQGPEFLTYFQNEAQLEKSRLLSDRFSAERPKGSFSTLEIQRTEQGDSAMYLCASSLSTSDTQYFGPGTRLTVL.

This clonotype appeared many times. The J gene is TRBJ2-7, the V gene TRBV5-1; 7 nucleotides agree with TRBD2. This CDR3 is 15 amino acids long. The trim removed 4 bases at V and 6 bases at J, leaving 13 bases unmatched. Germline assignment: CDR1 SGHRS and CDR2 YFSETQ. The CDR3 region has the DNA TGCGCCAGCAGCCGAGGTCCCGGACTAGATCTCGAGCAGTACTTC. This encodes CASSRGPGLDLEQYF.

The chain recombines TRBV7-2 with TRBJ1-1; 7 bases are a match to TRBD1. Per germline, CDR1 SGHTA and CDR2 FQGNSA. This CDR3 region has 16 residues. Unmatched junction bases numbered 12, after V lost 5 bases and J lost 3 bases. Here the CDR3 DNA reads TGTGCCAGCAGCGCTCAGCGGTGGGACAGTTACACTGAAGCTTTCTTT. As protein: CASSAQRWDSYTEAFF.

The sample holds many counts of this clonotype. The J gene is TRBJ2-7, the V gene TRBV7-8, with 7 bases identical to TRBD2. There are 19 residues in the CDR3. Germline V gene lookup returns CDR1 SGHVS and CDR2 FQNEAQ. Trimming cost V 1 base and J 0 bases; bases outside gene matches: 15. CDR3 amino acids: CASSLGGVGSRGISYEQYF. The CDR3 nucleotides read TGTGCCAGCAGCTTAGGGGGTGTAGGCTCGCGGGGGATCTCCTACGAGCAGTACTTC.